This section outlines one T cell receptor (beta chain) sequence together with its context. The antigen is undetermined. CDR1 and CDR2 from the germline V gene are SGDLS and YYNGEE. This CDR3 comprises 15 residues. V lost 4 bases and J lost 5; bases outside the gene matches: 11. The data were taken from a study of T cell responses to AZD1222 COVID-19 vaccine. Notes on the study in general: Females made up more of the donors, who were largely white British, and clonal diversity may have come out too low.

Here immunoSEQ multiplex PCR was the method, and the copy in TCRdb shows in-frame clones only, minus some. Of about 90,000 clones in the sample, roughly 85% were seen once. The sample was peripheral blood, taken 28 days after the second AZD1222 dose. This clonotype was obtained from an adult who received the AZD1222 COVID-19 vaccine. The genes are TRBV9 and TRBJ2-7; 8 bases agree with TRBD2. Here the CDR3 DNA reads TGTGCCAGCAGCCCCTCAGCAGCGGGAGTGGACGAGCAGTACTTC. Residues: CASSPSAAGVDEQYF.